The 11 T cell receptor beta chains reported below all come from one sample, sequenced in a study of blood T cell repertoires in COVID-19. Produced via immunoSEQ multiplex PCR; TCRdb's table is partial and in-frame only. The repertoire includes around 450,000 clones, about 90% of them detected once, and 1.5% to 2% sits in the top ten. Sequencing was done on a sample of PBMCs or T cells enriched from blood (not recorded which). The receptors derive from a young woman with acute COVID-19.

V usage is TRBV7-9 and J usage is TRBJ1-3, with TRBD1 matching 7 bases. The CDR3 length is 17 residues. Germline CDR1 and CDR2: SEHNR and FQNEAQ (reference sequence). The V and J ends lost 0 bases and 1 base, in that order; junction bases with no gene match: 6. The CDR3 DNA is TGTGCCAGCAGCTTAGCCGGGACAGAGAGATCTGGAAACACCATATATTTT. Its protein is CASSLAGTERSGNTIYF.

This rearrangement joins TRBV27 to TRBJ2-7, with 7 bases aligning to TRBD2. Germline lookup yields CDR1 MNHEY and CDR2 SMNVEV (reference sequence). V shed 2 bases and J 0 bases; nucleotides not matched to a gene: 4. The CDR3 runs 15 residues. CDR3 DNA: TGTGCCAGCAGTTTACAACCTAGCGGCTCCTACGAGCAGTACTTC. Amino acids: CASSLQPSGSYEQYF.

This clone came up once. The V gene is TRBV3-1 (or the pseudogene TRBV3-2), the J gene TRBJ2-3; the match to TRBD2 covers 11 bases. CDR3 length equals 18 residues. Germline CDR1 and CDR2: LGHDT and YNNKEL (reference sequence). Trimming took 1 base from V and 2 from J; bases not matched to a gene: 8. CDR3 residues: CASSQGPSGGYNTDTQYF. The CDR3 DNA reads TGTGCCAGCAGCCAAGGTCCTAGCGGGGGGTACAACACAGATACGCAGTATTTT.

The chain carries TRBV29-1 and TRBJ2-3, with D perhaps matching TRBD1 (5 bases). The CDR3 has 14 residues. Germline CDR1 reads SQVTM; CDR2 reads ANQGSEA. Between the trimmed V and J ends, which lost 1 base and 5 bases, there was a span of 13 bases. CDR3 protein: CSVEVGQGIDTQYF. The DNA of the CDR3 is TGCAGCGTTGAAGTCGGGCAGGGAATAGATACGCAGTATTTT.

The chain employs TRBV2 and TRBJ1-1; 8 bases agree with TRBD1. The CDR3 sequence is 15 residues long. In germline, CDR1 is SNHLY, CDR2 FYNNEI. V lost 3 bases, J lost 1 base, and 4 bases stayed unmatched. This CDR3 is CASSEEDRANTEAFF. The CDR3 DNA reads TGTGCCAGCAGTGAGGAGGACAGGGCGAACACTGAAGCTTTCTTT. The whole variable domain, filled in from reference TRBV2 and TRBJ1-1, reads EPEVTQTPSHQVTQMGQEVILRCVPISNHLYFYWYRQILGQKVEFLVSFYNNEISEKSEIFDDQFSVERPDGSNFTLKIRSTKLEDSAMYFCASSEEDRANTEAFFGQGTRLTVV.

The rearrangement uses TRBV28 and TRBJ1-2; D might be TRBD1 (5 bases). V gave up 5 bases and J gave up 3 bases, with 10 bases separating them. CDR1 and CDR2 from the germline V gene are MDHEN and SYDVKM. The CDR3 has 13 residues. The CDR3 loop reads CASSLTEDYGYTF. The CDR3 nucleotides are TGTGCCAGCAGTCTGACAGAAGACTATGGCTACACCTTC.

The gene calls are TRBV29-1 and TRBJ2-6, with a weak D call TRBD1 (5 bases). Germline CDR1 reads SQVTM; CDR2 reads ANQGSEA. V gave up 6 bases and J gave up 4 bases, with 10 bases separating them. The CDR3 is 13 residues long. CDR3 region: CSVAGSGANVLTF. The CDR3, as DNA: TGCAGCGTGGCAGGGTCAGGGGCCAACGTCCTGACTTTC.

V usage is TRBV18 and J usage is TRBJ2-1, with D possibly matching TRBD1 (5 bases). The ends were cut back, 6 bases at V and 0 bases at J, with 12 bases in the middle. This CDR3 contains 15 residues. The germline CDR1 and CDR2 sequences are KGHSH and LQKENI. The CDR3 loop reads CASSAFDSSYNEQFF. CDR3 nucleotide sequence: TGTGCCAGCTCGGCTTTCGACAGCTCCTACAATGAGCAGTTCTTC.

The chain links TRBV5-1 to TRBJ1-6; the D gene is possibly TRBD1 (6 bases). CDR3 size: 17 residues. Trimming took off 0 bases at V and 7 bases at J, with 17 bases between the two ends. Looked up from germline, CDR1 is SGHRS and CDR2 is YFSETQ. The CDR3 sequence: CASSLGFQGQKNSPLHF. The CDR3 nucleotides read TGCGCCAGCAGCTTGGGTTTTCAAGGACAGAAAAATTCACCCCTCCACTTT.

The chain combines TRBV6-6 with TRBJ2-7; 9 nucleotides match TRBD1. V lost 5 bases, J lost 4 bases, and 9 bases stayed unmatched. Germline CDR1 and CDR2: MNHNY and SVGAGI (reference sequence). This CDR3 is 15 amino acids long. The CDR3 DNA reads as TGTGCCAGCAGTACCTCGACAGGGGGTGATTACGAGCAGTACTTC. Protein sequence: CASSTSTGGDYEQYF.

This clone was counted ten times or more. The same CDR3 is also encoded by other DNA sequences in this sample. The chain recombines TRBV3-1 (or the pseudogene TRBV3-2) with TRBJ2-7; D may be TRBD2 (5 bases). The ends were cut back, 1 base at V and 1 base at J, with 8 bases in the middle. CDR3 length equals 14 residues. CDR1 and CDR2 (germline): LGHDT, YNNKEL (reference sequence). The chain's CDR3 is CASSQGGGSYEQYF. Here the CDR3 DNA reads TGTGCCAGCAGCCAAGGTGGAGGATCCTACGAGCAGTACTTC.